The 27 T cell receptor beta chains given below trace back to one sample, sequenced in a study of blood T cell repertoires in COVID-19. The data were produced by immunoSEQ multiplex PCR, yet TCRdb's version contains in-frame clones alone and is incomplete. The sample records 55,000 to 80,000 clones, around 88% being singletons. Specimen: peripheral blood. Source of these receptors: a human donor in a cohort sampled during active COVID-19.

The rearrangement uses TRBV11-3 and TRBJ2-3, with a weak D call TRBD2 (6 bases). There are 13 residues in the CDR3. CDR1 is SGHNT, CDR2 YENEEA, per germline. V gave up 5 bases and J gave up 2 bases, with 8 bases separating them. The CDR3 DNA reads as TGTGCCAGCAGCGGGCGGGACACAGATACGCAGTATTTT. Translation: CASSGRDTDTQYF.

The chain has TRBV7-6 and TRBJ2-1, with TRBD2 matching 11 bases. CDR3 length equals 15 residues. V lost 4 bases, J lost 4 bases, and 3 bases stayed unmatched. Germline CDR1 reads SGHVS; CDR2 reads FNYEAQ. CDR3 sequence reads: CASSSTSGEYNEQFF. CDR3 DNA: TGTGCCAGCAGCTCGACTAGCGGGGAGTACAATGAGCAGTTCTTC.

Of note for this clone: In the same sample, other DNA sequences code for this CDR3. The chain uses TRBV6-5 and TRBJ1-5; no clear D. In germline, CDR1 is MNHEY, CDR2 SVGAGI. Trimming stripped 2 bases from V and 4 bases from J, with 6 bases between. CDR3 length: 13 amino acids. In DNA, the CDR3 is TGTGCCAGCAGTTACAGAGGGAATCAGCCCCAGCATTTT. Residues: CASSYRGNQPQHF.

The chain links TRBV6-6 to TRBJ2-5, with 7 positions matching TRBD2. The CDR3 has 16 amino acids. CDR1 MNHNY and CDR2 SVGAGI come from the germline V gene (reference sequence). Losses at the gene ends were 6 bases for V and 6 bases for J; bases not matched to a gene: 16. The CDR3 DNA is TGTGCCAGCAGCTCTAGGGACTACGGTTCTCTAAAGACCCAGTACTTC. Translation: CASSSRDYGSLKTQYF.

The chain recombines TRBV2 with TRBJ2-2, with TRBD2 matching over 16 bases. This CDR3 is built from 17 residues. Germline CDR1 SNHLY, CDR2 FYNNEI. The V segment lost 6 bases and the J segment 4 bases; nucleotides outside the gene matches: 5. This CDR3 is CASRGLAGGRRTGELFF. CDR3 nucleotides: TGTGCCAGCAGGGGACTAGCGGGGGGGCGTCGCACCGGGGAGCTGTTTTTT.

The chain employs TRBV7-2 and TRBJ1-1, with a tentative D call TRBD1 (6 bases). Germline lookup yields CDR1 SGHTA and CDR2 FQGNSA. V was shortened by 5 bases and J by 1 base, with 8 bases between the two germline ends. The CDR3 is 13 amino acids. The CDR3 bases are TGTGCCAGCAGCACCAGGGGGAACACTGAAGCTTTCTTT. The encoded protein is CASSTRGNTEAFF.

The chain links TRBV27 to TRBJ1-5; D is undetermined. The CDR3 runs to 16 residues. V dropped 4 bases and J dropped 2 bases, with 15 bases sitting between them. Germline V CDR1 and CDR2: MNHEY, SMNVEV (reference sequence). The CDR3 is CASSSVRLSGNQPQHF. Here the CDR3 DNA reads TGTGCCAGCAGTTCGGTTAGACTTAGCGGCAATCAGCCCCAGCATTTT.

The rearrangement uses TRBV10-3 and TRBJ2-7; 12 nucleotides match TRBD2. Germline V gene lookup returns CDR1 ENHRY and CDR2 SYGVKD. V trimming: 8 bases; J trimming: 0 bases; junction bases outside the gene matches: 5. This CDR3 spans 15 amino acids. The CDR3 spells CAIQRTSGVSYEQYF. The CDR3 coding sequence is TGTGCCATCCAGAGGACTAGCGGGGTCTCCTACGAGCAGTACTTC.

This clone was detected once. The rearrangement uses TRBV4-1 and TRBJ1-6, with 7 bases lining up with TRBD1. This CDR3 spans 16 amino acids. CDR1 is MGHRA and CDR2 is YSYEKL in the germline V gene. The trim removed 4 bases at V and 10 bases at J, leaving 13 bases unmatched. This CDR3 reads CASSPLPTGANSPLHF. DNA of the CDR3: TGCGCCAGCAGCCCACTTCCCACAGGGGCCAACTCACCCCTCCACTTT.

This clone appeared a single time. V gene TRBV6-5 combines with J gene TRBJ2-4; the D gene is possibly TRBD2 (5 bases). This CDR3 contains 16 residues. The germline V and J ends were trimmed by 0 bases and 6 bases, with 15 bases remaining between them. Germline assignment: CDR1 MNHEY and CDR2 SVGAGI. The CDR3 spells CASSYSRAELLNIQYF. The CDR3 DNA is TGTGCCAGCAGTTACTCGAGGGCAGAGCTCCTAAACATTCAGTACTTC.

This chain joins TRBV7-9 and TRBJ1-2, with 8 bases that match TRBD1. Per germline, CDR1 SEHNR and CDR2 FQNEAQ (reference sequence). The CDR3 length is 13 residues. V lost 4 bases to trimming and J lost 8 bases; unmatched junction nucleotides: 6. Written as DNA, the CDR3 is TGTGCCAGCAGCTCTATGGACAGGGAAGGCTACACCTTC. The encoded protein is CASSSMDREGYTF. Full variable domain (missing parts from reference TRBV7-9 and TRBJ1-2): DTGVSQNPRHKITKRGQNVTFRCDPISEHNRLYWYRQTLGQGPEFLTYFQNEAQLEKSRLLSDRFSAERPKGSFSTLEIQRTEQGDSAMYLCASSSMDREGYTFGSGTRLTVV.

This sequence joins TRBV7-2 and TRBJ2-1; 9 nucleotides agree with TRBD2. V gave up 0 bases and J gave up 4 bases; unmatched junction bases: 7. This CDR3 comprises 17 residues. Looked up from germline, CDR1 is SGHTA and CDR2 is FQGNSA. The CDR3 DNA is TGTGCCAGCAGCTTAGCCTTGAGGCTAGCGGGGTACAATGAGCAGTTCTTC. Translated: CASSLALRLAGYNEQFF.

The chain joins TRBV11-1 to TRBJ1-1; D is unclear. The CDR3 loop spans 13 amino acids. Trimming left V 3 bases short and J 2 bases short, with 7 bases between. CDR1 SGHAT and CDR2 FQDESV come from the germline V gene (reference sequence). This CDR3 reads CASSFQVNTEAFF. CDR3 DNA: TGTGCCAGCAGCTTCCAGGTTAACACTGAAGCTTTCTTT.

The CDR3 coding sequence is TGTGCCAGCAGTTTAGCCGGGACAGACTACGAGCAGTACTTC. This gives the protein CASSLAGTDYEQYF. The V call is TRBV28, the J call TRBJ2-7; TRBD1 aligns across 7 bases. This CDR3 region has 14 residues. The V gene end was trimmed by 2 bases and the J gene end by 3 bases; junction bases not matched to a gene: 4. The germline V gene encodes CDR1 MDHEN and CDR2 SYDVKM.

The CDR3 sequence is CAISARSGGYEQYF. The CDR3 bases are TGTGCCATCAGTGCCAGGTCAGGGGGCTACGAGCAGTACTTC. The J gene is TRBJ2-7, the V gene TRBV10-3; 7 nucleotides line up with TRBD1. V lost 4 bases and J lost 3; bases outside the gene matches: 6. Germline CDR1 ENHRY, CDR2 SYGVKD. The CDR3 is 14 residues long.

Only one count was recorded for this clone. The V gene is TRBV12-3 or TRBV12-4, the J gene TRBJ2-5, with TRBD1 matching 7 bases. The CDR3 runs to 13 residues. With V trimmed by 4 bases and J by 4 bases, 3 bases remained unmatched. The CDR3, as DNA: TGTGCCAGCAGTTACGACAGGGCAGAGACCCAGTACTTC. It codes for CASSYDRAETQYF.

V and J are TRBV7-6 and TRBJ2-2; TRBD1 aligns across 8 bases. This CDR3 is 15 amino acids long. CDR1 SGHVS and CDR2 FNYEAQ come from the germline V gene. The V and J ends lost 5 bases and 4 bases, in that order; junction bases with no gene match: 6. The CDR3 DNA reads TGTGCCAGCAGCCCCGGACAGGGAGGCACCGGGGAGCTGTTTTTT. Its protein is CASSPGQGGTGELFF.

The CDR3 spells CASSRPDRTDTQYF. In nucleotides, the CDR3 is TGTGCCAGCAGCCGCCCTGACAGAACAGATACGCAGTATTTT. The chain joins TRBV5-5 to TRBJ2-3; perhaps TRBD1 as D (5 bases). The CDR3 is made up of 14 amino acids. V lost 4 bases and J lost 3, with 12 bases in between. Germline assignment: CDR1 SGHKS and CDR2 YYEKEE (reference sequence).

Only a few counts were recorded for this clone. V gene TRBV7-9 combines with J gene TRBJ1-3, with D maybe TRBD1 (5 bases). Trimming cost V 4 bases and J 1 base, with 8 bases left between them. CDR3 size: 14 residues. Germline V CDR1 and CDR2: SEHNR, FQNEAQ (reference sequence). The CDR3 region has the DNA TGTGCCAGCAGCTGGGGCCTATCTGGAAACACCATATATTTT. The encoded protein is CASSWGLSGNTIYF.

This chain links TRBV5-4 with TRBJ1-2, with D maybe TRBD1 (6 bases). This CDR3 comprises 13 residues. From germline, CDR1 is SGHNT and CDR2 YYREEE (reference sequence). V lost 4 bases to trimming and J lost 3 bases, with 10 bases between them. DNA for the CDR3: TGTGCCAGCAGCCCCCGACAGGACTATGGCTACACCTTC. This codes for CASSPRQDYGYTF.

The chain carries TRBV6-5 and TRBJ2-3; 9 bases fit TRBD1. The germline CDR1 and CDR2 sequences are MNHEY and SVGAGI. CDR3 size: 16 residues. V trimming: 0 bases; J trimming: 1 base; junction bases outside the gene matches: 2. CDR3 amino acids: CASSYSTGGGTDTQYF. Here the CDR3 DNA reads TGTGCCAGCAGTTACTCTACAGGGGGCGGCACAGATACGCAGTATTTT.

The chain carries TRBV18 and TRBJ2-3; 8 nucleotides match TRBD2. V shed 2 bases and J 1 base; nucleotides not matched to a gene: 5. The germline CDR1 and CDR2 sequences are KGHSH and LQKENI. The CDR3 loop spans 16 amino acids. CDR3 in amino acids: CASSPSGGGGTDTQYF. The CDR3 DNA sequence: TGTGCCAGCTCACCATCGGGAGGGGGAGGCACAGATACGCAGTATTTT. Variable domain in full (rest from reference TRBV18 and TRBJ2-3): NAGVMQNPRHLVRRRGQEARLRCSPMKGHSHVYWYRQLPEEGLKFMVYLQKENIIDESGMPKERFSAEFPKEGPSILRIQQVVRGDSAAYFCASSPSGGGGTDTQYFGPGTRLTVL.

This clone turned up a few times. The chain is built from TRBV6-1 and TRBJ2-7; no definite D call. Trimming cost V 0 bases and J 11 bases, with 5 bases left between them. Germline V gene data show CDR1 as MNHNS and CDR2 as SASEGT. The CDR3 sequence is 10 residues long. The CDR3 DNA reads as TGTGCCAGCAGTGAAGCCGCTAAGTACTTC. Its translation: CASSEAAKYF.

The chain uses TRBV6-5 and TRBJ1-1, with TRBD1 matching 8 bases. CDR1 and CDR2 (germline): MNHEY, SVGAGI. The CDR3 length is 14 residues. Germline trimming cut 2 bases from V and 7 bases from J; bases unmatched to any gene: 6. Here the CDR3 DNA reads TGTGCCAGCAGTTACAGTCAGGGGGCGGGTGAAGCTTTCTTT. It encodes CASSYSQGAGEAFF.

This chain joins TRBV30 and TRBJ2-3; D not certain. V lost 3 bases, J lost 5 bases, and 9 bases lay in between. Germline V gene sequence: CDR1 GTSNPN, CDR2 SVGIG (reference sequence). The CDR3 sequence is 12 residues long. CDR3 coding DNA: TGTGCCTGGAGAGGTGGGCGAGATACGCAGTATTTT. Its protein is CAWRGGRDTQYF. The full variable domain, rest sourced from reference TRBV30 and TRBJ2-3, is SQTIHQWPATLVQPVGSPLSLECTVEGTSNPNLYWYRQAAGRGLQLLFYSVGIGQISSEVPQNLSASRPQDRQFILSSKKLLLSDSGFYLCAWRGGRDTQYFGPGTRLTVL.

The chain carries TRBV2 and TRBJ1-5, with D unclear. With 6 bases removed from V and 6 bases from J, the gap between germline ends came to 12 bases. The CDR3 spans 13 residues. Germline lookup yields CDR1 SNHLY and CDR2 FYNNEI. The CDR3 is CASRAQGLQPQHF. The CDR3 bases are TGTGCCAGCAGGGCACAAGGACTTCAGCCCCAGCATTTT. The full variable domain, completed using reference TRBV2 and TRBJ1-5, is EPEVTQTPSHQVTQMGQEVILRCVPISNHLYFYWYRQILGQKVEFLVSFYNNEISEKSEIFDDQFSVERPDGSNFTLKIRSTKLEDSAMYFCASRAQGLQPQHFGDGTRLSIL.

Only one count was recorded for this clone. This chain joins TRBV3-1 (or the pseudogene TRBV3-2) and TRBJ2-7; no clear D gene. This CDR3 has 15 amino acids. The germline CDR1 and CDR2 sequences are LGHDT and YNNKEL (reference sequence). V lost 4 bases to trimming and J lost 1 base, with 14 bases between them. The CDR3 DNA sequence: TGTGCCAGCAGCCCCATGGTGACGGAGTCCTACGAGCAGTACTTC. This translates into CASSPMVTESYEQYF.